This TCR beta chain was sequenced in a study of blood T cell repertoires in COVID-19. Study details: The United States, Italy and Spain were the sources of the acute and convalescent COVID-19 samples. From T cells, B-cell-depleted T cells, or PBMCs came the material, which was cDNA or gDNA.

The J segment lost 1 base and the V segment lost 6 bases, leaving 6 bases of the junction unmatched. Germline CDR1 is SNHLY and CDR2 is FYNNEI. The CDR3 has 15 amino acids. In the study's own analysis: Amplification of reference gene primers provided the estimated nucleated cell counts. The assay was immunoSEQ multiplex PCR, and TCRdb's table has in-frame clones only and misses some. V and J calls and clone size are given by that table; D and trimming were obtained from the DNA. This table has around 360,000 clones, about 87% appearing once. The Seattle patients joined while their infection was active and were tracked longitudinally afterward.

Material for sequencing was peripheral blood. This TCR was sampled from a woman under 40 with COVID-19, enrolled during active disease. J is TRBJ1-2 and V is TRBV2; 9 bases map to TRBD1. CDR3 sequence: CASSQGQGLNYGYTF. CDR3 nucleotide sequence: TGTGCCAGCAGCCAGGGACAGGGCCTTAACTATGGCTACACCTTC. Variable domain in full (rest from reference TRBV2 and TRBJ1-2): EPEVTQTPSHQVTQMGQEVILRCVPISNHLYFYWYRQILGQKVEFLVSFYNNEISEKSEIFDDQFSVERPDGSNFTLKIRSTKLEDSAMYFCASSQGQGLNYGYTFGSGTRLTVV.